The 12 T cell receptor beta chains below come from one sample, sequenced in a study of blood T cell repertoires in COVID-19. Data came from immunoSEQ multiplex PCR; TCRdb stores just in-frame clones and leaves some out. The sample carries 120,000 or so clones, around nine tenths recorded once. Specimen: peripheral blood. The receptors were sampled from a human donor in a cohort sampled during active COVID-19.

V and J are TRBV19 and TRBJ1-1; the match to TRBD1 covers 7 bases. The CDR3 is 16 amino acids. The V and J ends lost 7 bases and 1 base, in that order; junction bases with no gene match: 12. Germline V gene lookup returns CDR1 LNHDA and CDR2 SQIVND (reference sequence). CDR3 bases: TGTGCCAGTACGACAGGGTCCCTACATTGGAACACTGAAGCTTTCTTT. This gives the protein CASTTGSLHWNTEAFF.

The chain joins TRBV19 to TRBJ1-2; TRBD1 aligns across 9 bases. After removal of 6 bases from V and 4 bases from J, the junction contained 9 bases not matched to a gene. CDR1 and CDR2 (germline): LNHDA, SQIVND (reference sequence). This CDR3 has 15 residues. CDR3 sequence (DNA): TGTGCCAGTAGCTCGGGGACAGGGAGACTCTATGGCTACACCTTC. This translates into CASSSGTGRLYGYTF. The full variable domain, in which reference TRBV19 and TRBJ1-2 provide the parts outside the CDR3, is DGGITQSPKYLFRKEGQNVTLSCEQNLNHDAMYWYRQDPGQGLRLIYYSQIVNDFQKGDIAEGYSVSREKKESFPLTVTSAQKNPTAFYLCASSSGTGRLYGYTFGSGTRLTVV.

The rearrangement links TRBV27 to TRBJ1-1; a weak D match, TRBD1 (6 bases). The CDR3 consists of 15 residues. Per germline, CDR1 MNHEY and CDR2 SMNVEV (reference sequence). V was trimmed by 8 bases and J by 1 base, leaving 17 bases between them. DNA of the CDR3: TGTGCCAGCGGTCTCGGGGGGCTAAGGAACACTGAAGCTTTCTTT. It yields the protein CASGLGGLRNTEAFF.

The genes are TRBV10-3 and TRBJ2-1; 8 bases align to TRBD2. This CDR3 contains 16 residues. The J segment lost 7 bases and the V segment lost 6 bases, leaving 14 bases of the junction unmatched. The germline V gene has CDR1 ENHRY and CDR2 SYGVKD. CDR3 sequence reads: CAIRTFSGGGINEQFF. Here the CDR3 DNA reads TGTGCCATCAGAACCTTCAGCGGGGGTGGAATAAATGAGCAGTTCTTC.

This clone is classed as medium-sized. This chain connects TRBV28 to TRBJ1-4, with D possibly TRBD1 on 6 matching bases. Trimming took 6 bases from V and 1 from J, leaving 9 bases between them. From germline, CDR1 is MDHEN and CDR2 SYDVKM. The CDR3 length is 14 residues. The CDR3 nucleotides are TGTGCCAGCAGGAACAGGGTAACTAATGAAAAACTGTTTTTT. This translates into CASRNRVTNEKLFF.

This clone was seen once. The chain combines TRBV11-2 with TRBJ2-2; D possibly corresponds to TRBD1 (6 bases). This CDR3 is built from 15 residues. V lost 6 bases to trimming and J lost 4 bases, with 15 bases between them. Germline V gene sequence: CDR1 SGHAT, CDR2 FQNNGV. The DNA of the CDR3 is TGTGCCAGCAGACAAAGGGGGAAAGGCACCGGGGAGCTGTTTTTT. It is translated as CASRQRGKGTGELFF.

The DNA for the CDR3 is TGTGCCAGCAGCCCGGGACTAGCGGGGGACCTAGCCTACGAGCAGTACTTC. Its protein is CASSPGLAGDLAYEQYF. This chain uses TRBV7-8 with TRBJ2-7, with 14 positions matching TRBD2. The germline V gene has CDR1 SGHVS and CDR2 FQNEAQ. The CDR3 length is 17 residues. The V and J ends lost 5 bases and 2 bases, in that order; junction bases with no gene match: 8.

This clone was seen just once. This rearrangement joins TRBV18 to TRBJ1-1; 7 positions agree with TRBD1. J lost 4 bases, V lost 4 bases, and 3 bases had no gene match. Germline V gene data show CDR1 as KGHSH and CDR2 as LQKENI. The CDR3 sequence is 13 residues long. Here the CDR3 reads CASSQGTVTEAFF. Written as DNA, the CDR3 is TGTGCCAGCTCACAAGGGACAGTCACTGAAGCTTTCTTT.

The chain recombines TRBV7-9 with TRBJ2-5, with 9 bases identical to TRBD1. Trimming removed 3 bases from V and 5 bases from J; junction bases left unmatched: 7. Germline lookup yields CDR1 SEHNR and CDR2 FQNEAQ (reference sequence). The length of the CDR3 is 15 residues. CDR3 protein: CASSFGRQGGETQYF. In nucleotides, the CDR3 is TGTGCCAGCAGCTTTGGGCGACAGGGGGGCGAGACCCAGTACTTC.

J is TRBJ1-1 and V is TRBV29-1; TRBD1 might be the D (5 bases). V was cut by 7 bases and J by 1 base, with 13 bases left in between. This CDR3 region has 13 residues. Germline V lookup: CDR1 SQVTM, CDR2 ANQGSEA. CDR3 sequence reads: CSARGYRNTEAFF. The CDR3 DNA sequence: TGCAGCGCCCGGGGGTATAGGAACACTGAAGCTTTCTTT.

This chain joins TRBV29-1 and TRBJ2-3, with TRBD2 matching 9 bases. This CDR3 spans 12 amino acids. The germline V gene encodes CDR1 SQVTM and CDR2 ANQGSEA. Trimming cost V 7 bases and J 4 bases; bases outside gene matches: 3. The CDR3 loop reads CSGSGSSDTQYF. The CDR3 coding sequence is TGCAGCGGTAGCGGGAGCTCAGATACGCAGTATTTT.

This clone has a single count. The genes are TRBV7-2 and TRBJ2-1, with TRBD2 matching over 16 bases. The CDR3 is 15 residues long. The V gene end was trimmed by 5 bases and the J gene end by 9 bases; junction bases not matched to a gene: 4. Germline CDR1 and CDR2: SGHTA and FQGNSA. This chain's CDR3 is CASSVGTSGRGEQFF. The DNA for the CDR3 is TGTGCCAGCAGCGTCGGGACTAGCGGGAGGGGTGAGCAGTTCTTC. The full variable domain, its missing parts supplied by reference TRBV7-2 and TRBJ2-1, is GAGVSQSPSNKVTEKGKDVELRCDPISGHTALYWYRQSLGQGLEFLIYFQGNSAPDKSGLPSDRFSAERTGGSVSTLTIQRTQQEDSAVYLCASSVGTSGRGEQFFGPGTRLTVL.